Following are 24 T cell receptor beta chains from one sample sequenced in a study of blood T cell repertoires in COVID-19. Assay: immunoSEQ multiplex PCR; the TCRdb copy retains only in-frame clones and omits some. The sample yields about 300,000 clones, about 82% seen once. The specimen sequenced was peripheral blood. Receptor source: a woman between 50 and 59 years old with acute or convalescent COVID-19.

The chain combines TRBV27 with TRBJ2-7; 7 bases map to TRBD2. This CDR3 has 13 amino acids. Germline values: CDR1 MNHEY, CDR2 SMNVEV (reference sequence). V was clipped by 4 bases and J by 7 bases; unmatched bases: 7. The CDR3 DNA follows: TGTGCCAGCAGTTACCGCGGGAGCCGGGAGCAGTACTTC. This codes for CASSYRGSREQYF.

The CDR3 nucleotides read TGTGCCAGCAGCCGACAGGGGTACAGGGATCAGCCCCAGCATTTT. Its translation: CASSRQGYRDQPQHF. This chain joins TRBV7-9 and TRBJ1-5; TRBD1 aligns across 8 bases. The CDR3 runs 15 residues. V was clipped by 5 bases and J by 5 bases; unmatched bases: 8. Germline assignment: CDR1 SEHNR and CDR2 FQNEAQ (reference sequence).

The sample holds a few counts of this clone. This chain uses TRBV3-1 (or the pseudogene TRBV3-2) with TRBJ2-3; the match to TRBD1 covers 12 bases. The CDR3 runs 15 residues. V shed 4 bases, J shed 5 bases, and the junction held 4 bases outside the gene matches. The germline V gene has CDR1 LGHDT and CDR2 YNNKEL (reference sequence). The CDR3 spells CASSPGTGGGDTQYF. CDR3 DNA: TGTGCCAGCAGCCCAGGGACAGGGGGCGGAGATACGCAGTATTTT.

The chain links TRBV9 to TRBJ1-3; D unresolved. CDR1 and CDR2 (germline): SGDLS, YYNGEE. V was clipped by 0 bases and J by 4 bases, with 14 bases between them. The CDR3 has 16 residues. Here the CDR3 DNA reads TGTGCCAGCAGCGTAGGAGGAGGGATAATCGGAAACACCATATATTTT. It specifies CASSVGGGIIGNTIYF.

This chain connects TRBV30 to TRBJ2-7; 8 bases agree with TRBD1. Germline V CDR1 and CDR2: GTSNPN, SVGIG (reference sequence). Trimming cost V 3 bases and J 3 bases; bases outside gene matches: 4. There are 13 residues in the CDR3. The CDR3 DNA sequence: TGTGCCTGGAGCAGGGGACAGGTCTACGAGCAGTACTTC. It encodes CAWSRGQVYEQYF.

The chain uses TRBV5-6 and TRBJ2-7, with 10 bases aligning to TRBD1. Germline CDR1 is SGHDT and CDR2 is YYEEEE. The CDR3 is 14 amino acids. Trimming took 4 bases from V and 3 from J; bases not matched to a gene: 4. The CDR3 DNA reads TGTGCCAGCAGCCTCCGGGACAGGGGCTACGAGCAGTACTTC. This translates into CASSLRDRGYEQYF.

This chain joins TRBV19 and TRBJ2-1, with D possibly being TRBD2 (5 bases). V lost 3 bases to trimming and J lost 9 bases, with 24 bases between them. The CDR3 consists of 17 residues. Germline V lookup: CDR1 LNHDA, CDR2 SQIVND (reference sequence). This chain's CDR3 is CASSIRSLRGSRGEQFF. CDR3 DNA sequence: TGTGCCAGTAGTATCCGCTCCCTGAGAGGCTCCCGGGGTGAGCAGTTCTTC.

This chain links TRBV18 with TRBJ1-4, with TRBD1 as a possible D gene (5 bases). The germline V gene has CDR1 KGHSH and CDR2 LQKENI. CDR3 length equals 16 residues. V lost 3 bases, J lost 3 bases, and 14 bases lay in between. This CDR3 is CASSPGAPAPNEKLFF. DNA for the CDR3: TGTGCCAGCTCACCTGGGGCCCCAGCACCTAATGAAAAACTGTTTTTT.

This chain connects TRBV5-1 to TRBJ1-2, with TRBD1 matching over 7 bases. The J segment lost 6 bases and the V segment lost 4 bases, leaving 15 bases of the junction unmatched. The CDR3 has 16 amino acids. Germline CDR1 SGHRS, CDR2 YFSETQ. The CDR3 DNA follows: TGCGCCAGCAGCGGGGACAGTATTCGGTATGCGGATGGCTACACCTTC. Translation gives CASSGDSIRYADGYTF.

The V gene is TRBV27, the J gene TRBJ2-1; the match to TRBD1 covers 8 bases. Germline V gene lookup returns CDR1 MNHEY and CDR2 SMNVEV (reference sequence). This CDR3 spans 11 amino acids. V gave up 6 bases and J gave up 10 bases; unmatched junction bases: 2. The CDR3 DNA sequence: TGTGCCAGCAGGAGACAGGGGGAGCAGTTCTTC. Translation gives CASRRQGEQFF.

The chain joins TRBV27 to TRBJ1-5, with TRBD1 identical over 9 bases. In germline, CDR1 is MNHEY, CDR2 SMNVEV (reference sequence). The CDR3 runs to 15 residues. The J segment lost 3 bases and the V segment lost 5 bases, leaving 5 bases of the junction unmatched. The CDR3, as DNA: TGTGCCAGCAGTGGACAGGGGCTCGACAATCAGCCCCAGCATTTT. Translating gives CASSGQGLDNQPQHF.

The chain uses TRBV7-2 and TRBJ2-5; 14 bases agree with TRBD2. Losses at the gene ends were 4 bases for V and 5 bases for J; bases not matched to a gene: 9. The CDR3 runs 17 residues. Germline lookup yields CDR1 SGHTA and CDR2 FQGNSA. The CDR3 region has the DNA TGTGCCAGCAGCTCGCAAGGGACTAGCGGGAGTTGGGAGACCCAGTACTTC. This translates into CASSSQGTSGSWETQYF. Variable domain in full (rest from reference TRBV7-2 and TRBJ2-5): GAGVSQSPSNKVTEKGKDVELRCDPISGHTALYWYRQSLGQGLEFLIYFQGNSAPDKSGLPSDRFSAERTGGSVSTLTIQRTQQEDSAVYLCASSSQGTSGSWETQYFGPGTRLLVL.

This rearrangement joins TRBV7-9 to TRBJ2-3, with D possibly matching TRBD1 (6 bases). CDR3 length: 17 residues. Germline V gene sequence: CDR1 SEHNR, CDR2 FQNEAQ (reference sequence). V dropped 6 bases and J dropped 4 bases, with 23 bases sitting between them. The CDR3 sequence: CASSRTGWDTGPDTQYF. In DNA, the CDR3 is TGTGCCAGCAGTCGGACGGGCTGGGACACAGGGCCAGATACGCAGTATTTT.

The CDR3 coding sequence is TGTGCCAGCAGCGTAGCTACGGGACAGGGATTCACTGAAGCTTTCTTT. Protein sequence: CASSVATGQGFTEAFF. The chain uses TRBV9 and TRBJ1-1; 9 nucleotides line up with TRBD1. V was clipped by 0 bases and J by 4 bases; unmatched bases: 7. From germline, CDR1 is SGDLS and CDR2 YYNGEE. The CDR3 runs to 16 residues.

V is TRBV15 and J is TRBJ1-3, with D possibly TRBD1 on 5 matching bases. V shed 4 bases and J shed 6 bases, with 16 bases lying between them. CDR3 length: 15 residues. The germline gives CDR1 LNHNV, CDR2 YYDKDF (reference sequence). The CDR3 protein is CATSTLRGGENTIYF. The CDR3 DNA reads TGTGCCACCAGCACCCTACGGGGAGGGGAAAACACCATATATTTT. Variable domain in full (rest from reference TRBV15 and TRBJ1-3): DAMVIQNPRYQVTQFGKPVTLSCSQTLNHNVMYWYQQKSSQAPKLLFHYYDKDFNNEADTPDNFQSRRPNTSFCFLDIRSPGLGDTAMYLCATSTLRGGENTIYFGEGSWLTVV.

This sequence joins TRBV7-9 and TRBJ2-6, with 7 nucleotides matching TRBD1. Per germline, CDR1 SEHNR and CDR2 FQNEAQ (reference sequence). Losses at the gene ends were 3 bases for V and 2 bases for J; bases not matched to a gene: 7. CDR3 size: 17 residues. The DNA of the CDR3 is TGTGCCAGCAGCTTTCCGCAGGGGGATCCTGGGGCCAACGTCCTGACTTTC. This sequence encodes CASSFPQGDPGANVLTF. Filled out from reference TRBV7-9 and TRBJ2-6, the complete variable domain reads DTGVSQNPRHKITKRGQNVTFRCDPISEHNRLYWYRQTLGQGPEFLTYFQNEAQLEKSRLLSDRFSAERPKGSFSTLEIQRTEQGDSAMYLCASSFPQGDPGANVLTFGAGSRLTVL.

The V and J genes are TRBV19 and TRBJ1-5; TRBD1 might be the D (6 bases). V was pared by 6 bases and J by 0 bases, with 9 bases between. The CDR3 runs 14 residues. The germline V gene has CDR1 LNHDA and CDR2 SQIVND (reference sequence). CDR3 bases: TGTGCCAGTAGACTCAGGGGTAGCAATCAGCCCCAGCATTTT. It specifies CASRLRGSNQPQHF.

The V gene is TRBV4-1, the J gene TRBJ2-7; D perhaps matches TRBD1 (6 bases). Germline loops: CDR1 MGHRA, CDR2 YSYEKL. The germline V and J ends were trimmed by 6 bases and 4 bases, with 16 bases remaining between them. The CDR3 contains 14 residues. The CDR3 protein is CASSRDIGMYEQYF. The CDR3 DNA follows: TGCGCCAGCAGTAGGGACATTGGGATGTACGAGCAGTACTTC.

This rearrangement joins TRBV28 to TRBJ1-3, with 8 bases matching TRBD1. The CDR3 totals 19 residues. The germline CDR1 and CDR2 sequences are MDHEN and SYDVKM. V dropped 0 bases and J dropped 2; count of bases not matched to a gene: 12. In nucleotides, the CDR3 is TGTGCCAGCAGTTTATGGCGGTCAGGGGGCGAGGGAACTGGAAACACCATATATTTT. Translating it yields CASSLWRSGGEGTGNTIYF.

V is TRBV5-5 and J is TRBJ1-6; TRBD1 aligns across 7 bases. V lost 3 bases to trimming and J lost 14 bases; unmatched junction nucleotides: 11. CDR1 and CDR2 (germline): SGHKS, YYEKEE (reference sequence). This CDR3 is 14 amino acids long. CDR3: CASSSAGQERALHF. CDR3 nucleotides: TGTGCCAGCAGCTCCGCCGGACAGGAGAGAGCCCTCCACTTT.

The gene calls are TRBV7-3 and TRBJ2-7; 14 nucleotides match TRBD2. After removal of 4 bases from V and 0 bases from J, the junction contained 11 bases not matched to a gene. The CDR3 consists of 19 residues. Germline V gene lookup returns CDR1 SGHTA and CDR2 FQGTGA. CDR3 protein: CASSSPAGLAGESSYEQYF. The DNA of the CDR3 is TGTGCCAGCAGCTCCCCGGCGGGACTAGCGGGGGAGAGCTCCTACGAGCAGTACTTC.

This chain uses TRBV19 with TRBJ1-2, with 9 bases aligning to TRBD1. Germline CDR1 and CDR2: LNHDA and SQIVND (reference sequence). This CDR3 is 19 amino acids long. Trimming at V came to 5 bases and at J to 4 bases, leaving 20 bases not matched to a gene. CDR3 nucleotide sequence: TGTGCCAGTAGTCCAAACAGAGGCGGGACAGGGATCCTTCTCTATGGCTACACCTTC. Translating gives CASSPNRGGTGILLYGYTF. The variable domain in full, with the rest retrieved from reference TRBV19 and TRBJ1-2, is DGGITQSPKYLFRKEGQNVTLSCEQNLNHDAMYWYRQDPGQGLRLIYYSQIVNDFQKGDIAEGYSVSREKKESFPLTVTSAQKNPTAFYLCASSPNRGGTGILLYGYTFGSGTRLTVV.

This chain joins TRBV10-3 and TRBJ1-1, with D perhaps TRBD1 (6 bases). V was pared by 0 bases and J by 1 base, with 15 bases between. Germline lookup yields CDR1 ENHRY and CDR2 SYGVKD. This CDR3 comprises 17 residues. The CDR3 nucleotides read TGTGCCATCAGTGAGTCCAAGACGGGACACTCGAACACTGAAGCTTTCTTT. This encodes CAISESKTGHSNTEAFF.

The chain couples TRBV7-8 to TRBJ1-5, with TRBD1 identical over 7 bases. The CDR3 sequence is 17 residues long. Unmatched junction bases numbered 9, after V lost 4 bases and J lost 0 bases. Germline CDR1 reads SGHVS; CDR2 reads FQNEAQ. CDR3 region: CASSSRDSLYSNQPQHF. The CDR3 DNA is TGTGCCAGCAGCTCCCGGGACAGCCTATATAGCAATCAGCCCCAGCATTTT.